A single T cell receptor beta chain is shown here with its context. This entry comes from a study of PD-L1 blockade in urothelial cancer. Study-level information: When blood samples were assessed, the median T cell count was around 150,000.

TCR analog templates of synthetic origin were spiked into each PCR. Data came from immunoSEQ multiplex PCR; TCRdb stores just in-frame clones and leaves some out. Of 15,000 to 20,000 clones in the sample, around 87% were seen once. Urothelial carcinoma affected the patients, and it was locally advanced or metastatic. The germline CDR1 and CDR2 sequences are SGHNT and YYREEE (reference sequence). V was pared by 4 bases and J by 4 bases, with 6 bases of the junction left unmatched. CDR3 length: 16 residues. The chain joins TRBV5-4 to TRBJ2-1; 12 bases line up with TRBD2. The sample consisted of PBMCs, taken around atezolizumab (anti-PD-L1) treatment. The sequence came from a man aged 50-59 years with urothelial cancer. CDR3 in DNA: TGTGCCAGCAGCCCGGGGGGACTAGCGGGTTACAATGAGCAGTTCTTC. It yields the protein CASSPGGLAGYNEQFF.